The 30 T cell receptor beta chains presented below share a single source sample, sequenced in a study of post-analysis software for immune sequencing data. Findings and caveats of the study: Controls showed lower frequencies than patients for four to six TRBV segments, and TRBV5-6, TRBV5-1 and TRBV20-1 were among these.

Incorporated into the TCR beta cDNA libraries were unique molecular identifiers, which served to reduce PCR and sequencing biases. Each CDR3 protein gets one entry after TCRdb re-called the PCR reads with MiXCR. Among hundreds of thousands of distinct CDR3 sequences listed, 59% were seen once. These receptors lack a known antigen. Sequenced input: blood. Every receptor here comes from a girl aged 2-9 years with multiple sclerosis.

The CDR3 nucleotides read TGTGCCAACACTCCTCCCGGCAGTGGACTGTACGAGCAGTACTTC. This encodes CANTPPGSGLYEQYF. The chain joins TRBV28 to TRBJ2-7; tentatively, D is TRBD2 (5 bases). Germline V lookup: CDR1 MDHEN, CDR2 SYDVKM. Trimming removed 10 bases at V and 4 bases at J, with 23 bases between. This CDR3 is 15 amino acids long.

This clonotype was seen only a few times. As DNA, the CDR3 is TGCAGTGCTACAGCCACCTTATTACAGGAGACCCAGTACTTC. Protein product: CSATATLLQETQYF. The chain employs TRBV20-1 and TRBJ2-7, with D uncertain. The J call may not be correct, given that the DNA end is closer to TRBJ2-5. This CDR3 is 14 amino acids long. Germline assignment: CDR1 DFQATT and CDR2 SNEGSKA (reference sequence).

The chain has TRBV7-2 and TRBJ1-2, with 7 bases lining up with TRBD1. Germline V CDR1 and CDR2: SGHTA, FQGNSA. CDR3 length: 14 residues. V shed 10 bases, J shed 4 bases, and the junction held 12 bases outside the gene matches. The CDR3 loop is CATERGQGSYGYTF. The CDR3 region has the DNA TGTGCCACTGAGAGGGGGCAGGGTAGCTATGGCTACACCTTC.

The rearrangement joins TRBV3-1 to TRBJ2-6, with D perhaps matching TRBD2 (6 bases). The V gene lost 4 bases and the J gene lost 8 bases, with 18 bases spanning the gap. The CDR3 totals 16 residues. Looked up from germline, CDR1 is LGHDT and CDR2 is YNNKEL (reference sequence). The DNA of the CDR3 is TGTGCCAGCAGCCCTGGACCCCGGAGGGCCTCCAACGTCCTGACTTTC. It is translated as CASSPGPRRASNVLTF. Complete variable domain (other parts from reference TRBV3-1 and TRBJ2-6): DTAVSQTPKYLVTQMGNDKSIKCEQNLGHDTMYWYKQDSKKFLKIMFSYNNKELIINETVPNRFSPKSPDKAHLNLHINSLELGDSAVYFCASSPGPRRASNVLTFGAGSRLTVL.

This clonotype was picked up one time. The chain links TRBV7-8 to TRBJ2-7, with TRBD1 matching 7 bases. The junction had 16 bases not matched to a gene; V was cut back by 5 bases and J by 3 bases. The length of the CDR3 is 17 residues. Per the germline V gene, CDR1 is SGHVS and CDR2 is FQNEAQ. CDR3 nucleotide sequence: TGTGCCAGCAGCCCTAGCTTAGGCTGGGGGACAGTCTACGAGCAGTACTTC. Translation gives CASSPSLGWGTVYEQYF.

This clonotype has only a few counts. The rearrangement links TRBV10-1 to TRBJ2-1; D ambiguous. This CDR3 is built from 15 residues. CDR1 is WNHNN, CDR2 SYGVQD, per germline (reference sequence). The V end lost 4 bases, the J end lost 0 bases, and 10 bases lay between the germline ends. The CDR3 is CASSGTESSYNEQFF. CDR3 nucleotide sequence: TGCGCCAGCAGTGGGACGGAGAGCTCCTACAATGAGCAGTTCTTC.

V gene TRBV27 combines with J gene TRBJ2-3; D unclear. CDR1 is MNHEY and CDR2 is SMNVEV in the germline V gene (reference sequence). The V end lost 4 bases, the J end lost 1 base, and 6 bases lay between the germline ends. The CDR3 consists of 13 residues. DNA for the CDR3: TGTGCCAGCAGTTCCGAAGGCACAGATACGCAGTATTTT. Encoded protein: CASSSEGTDTQYF.

The chain uses TRBV7-2 and TRBJ2-3; D might be TRBD2 (6 bases). Trimming stripped 1 base from V and 6 bases from J, with 23 bases between. Per germline, CDR1 SGHTA and CDR2 FQGNSA. CDR3 length: 18 residues. CDR3 protein: CASSLGRVETSQLDTQYF. CDR3 bases: TGTGCCAGCAGCTTAGGGAGGGTCGAGACTTCCCAATTGGATACGCAGTATTTT. The entire variable domain, with the rest obtained from reference TRBV7-2 and TRBJ2-3, is as follows: GAGVSQSPSNKVTEKGKDVELRCDPISGHTALYWYRQSLGQGLEFLIYFQGNSAPDKSGLPSDRFSAERTGGSVSTLTIQRTQQEDSAVYLCASSLGRVETSQLDTQYFGPGTRLTVL.

Remarks on this clonotype: At one boundary the junction diverges from the germline segment, which might be a read error. This chain links TRBV12-3 or TRBV12-4 with TRBJ2-5; 8 nucleotides agree with TRBD1. CDR3 length: 13 residues. This chain's CDR3 is CTSSRQGQETQYF. DNA of the CDR3: TGTACCAGCAGTCGACAGGGGCAAGAGACCCAGTACTTC.

V usage is TRBV27 and J usage is TRBJ1-2; no clear D. The CDR3 is 17 amino acids. V lost 2 bases and J lost 2, with 18 bases in between. CDR1 and CDR2 from the germline V gene are MNHEY and SMNVEV (reference sequence). The CDR3 protein is CASSLRGDFLANYGYTF. For the CDR3, the DNA is TGTGCCAGCAGTTTACGCGGGGATTTTCTGGCCAACTATGGCTACACCTTC.

J is TRBJ1-2 and V is TRBV27; TRBD1 agrees at 9 bases. CDR1 MNHEY and CDR2 SMNVEV come from the germline V gene (reference sequence). The CDR3 loop spans 14 amino acids. After removal of 6 bases from V and 7 bases from J, the junction contained 9 bases not matched to a gene. CDR3 in DNA: TGTGCCAGCAGCCCGGACAGGGGAGCCTTTGGCTACACCTTC. Protein product: CASSPDRGAFGYTF.

In nucleotides, the CDR3 is TGTGCCAGCACCAGACCGGGACAGTACCAAGAGACCCAGTACTTC. Residues: CASTRPGQYQETQYF. The V gene is TRBV12-3 or TRBV12-4, the J gene TRBJ2-5; 7 nucleotides agree with TRBD1. The CDR3 is 15 residues long. V gave up 7 bases and J gave up 0 bases; unmatched junction bases: 8.

The sample holds a few counts of this clonotype. This chain's CDR3 is CASSLAGTGQETQYF. In DNA, the CDR3 is TGTGCCAGCAGCTTGGCTGGGACAGGGCAAGAGACCCAGTACTTC. This chain joins TRBV5-4 and TRBJ2-5, with TRBD1 matching 9 bases. The CDR3 consists of 15 residues. The V and J ends lost 0 bases and 2 bases, in that order; junction bases with no gene match: 2. The germline CDR1 and CDR2 sequences are SGHNT and YYREEE (reference sequence).

A few counts support this clonotype. This rearrangement joins TRBV6-6 to TRBJ2-4, with no clear D. The ends were cut back, 5 bases at V and 6 bases at J, with 17 bases in the middle. The CDR3 extends over 15 amino acids. CDR1 MNHNY and CDR2 SVGAGI come from the germline V gene (reference sequence). CDR3 nucleotides: TGTGCCAGCAGTCCCTACACAGATTTCGGAAACATTCAGTACTTC. It encodes CASSPYTDFGNIQYF.

This chain connects TRBV5-4 to TRBJ2-4; possibly TRBD1 for D (5 bases). Trimming took 2 bases from V and 1 from J, leaving 13 bases between them. This CDR3 comprises 16 residues. Germline CDR1 is SGHNT and CDR2 is YYREEE (reference sequence). CDR3 protein: CASSLQDMVAKNIQYF. DNA for the CDR3: TGTGCCAGCAGCTTACAGGACATGGTTGCCAAAAACATTCAGTACTTC.

The chain is built from TRBV20-1 and TRBJ1-4; no clear D. Per germline, CDR1 DFQATT and CDR2 SNEGSKA (reference sequence). V lost 0 bases, J lost 0 bases, and 8 bases lay in between. The CDR3 spans 15 residues. As DNA, the CDR3 is TGCAGTGCTAGAGATCGAGCTACAACTAATGAAAAACTGTTTTTT. Translating gives CSARDRATTNEKLFF.

The chain is built from TRBV12-3 or TRBV12-4 and TRBJ2-1; 9 bases map to TRBD2. This CDR3 contains 15 residues. Trimming removed 6 bases from V and 4 bases from J; junction bases left unmatched: 7. CDR3 region: CASSILAGRYNEQFF. The CDR3, as DNA: TGTGCCAGCAGCATACTAGCGGGTCGGTACAATGAGCAGTTCTTC.

The chain is built from TRBV12-3 or TRBV12-4 and TRBJ2-5; D uncertain. This CDR3 spans 14 amino acids. V lost 3 bases to trimming and J lost 2 bases, with 10 bases between them. CDR3 protein: CASSFSDVQETQYF. As DNA, the CDR3 is TGTGCCAGCAGTTTTTCAGACGTACAAGAGACCCAGTACTTC.

About this clonotype: One junction end disagrees with the germline gene, perhaps due to a read error. This chain links TRBV20-1 with TRBJ2-4; perhaps TRBD2 as D (5 bases). The CDR3 is 13 residues long. Germline V gives CDR1 DFQATT, CDR2 SNEGSKA (reference sequence). CDR3 bases: TGCAGTGCTGGAGAGGGCACCTTAAACATTCAGTACTTC. As protein: CSAGEGTLNIQYF.

The rearrangement links TRBV6-1 to TRBJ2-7; 8 positions match TRBD1. Losses at the gene ends were 7 bases for V and 3 bases for J; bases not matched to a gene: 8. CDR1 MNHNS and CDR2 SASEGT come from the germline V gene. This CDR3 region has 14 residues. The CDR3 DNA reads as TGTGCCAGCACCTACATAGGACAGGGCTACGAGCAGTACTTC. It specifies CASTYIGQGYEQYF.

This clonotype was observed a handful of times. The chain carries TRBV24-1 and TRBJ2-3, with 7 bases lining up with TRBD1. Trimming took 1 base from V and 0 from J; bases not matched to a gene: 6. The CDR3 extends over 17 amino acids. CDR1 and CDR2 from the germline V gene are KGHDR and SFDVKD. The CDR3 DNA reads TGTGCCACCAGTGATTTACCCCAGGGGGATAGCACAGATACGCAGTATTTT. Its protein product is CATSDLPQGDSTDTQYF.

The chain recombines TRBV5-1 with TRBJ2-5; TRBD1 aligns across 8 bases. Trimming removed 2 bases from V and 11 bases from J; junction bases left unmatched: 17. The CDR3 consists of 16 residues. CDR1 SGHRS and CDR2 YFSETQ come from the germline V gene. CDR3 DNA: TGCGCCAGCAGCTTACTCGGGACAGGCCGTTCCTATGAGCAGTACTTC. Its translation: CASSLLGTGRSYEQYF.

In its sample, this clonotype was seen once. A read error may produce the germline difference seen at one junction end. The chain couples TRBV12-3 or TRBV12-4 to TRBJ2-1, with D unclear. This CDR3 region has 12 residues. The CDR3 DNA follows: TGTGCCAGCAGACACCAGAACAACGAGCAGTTCTTC. It encodes CASRHQNNEQFF.

The gene calls are TRBV6-5 and TRBJ2-5, with TRBD1 matching 8 bases. Germline lookup yields CDR1 MNHEY and CDR2 SVGAGI. The trim removed 2 bases at V and 5 bases at J, leaving 10 bases unmatched. This CDR3 region has 16 residues. CDR3 coding DNA: TGTGCCAGCAGTTACAACCGCAGGGGGCGGCGGGAGACCCAGTACTTC. This gives the protein CASSYNRRGRRETQYF.

The CDR3 loop reads CASSQWRLAGEDDTGELFF. CDR3 DNA sequence: TGTGCCAGCAGCCAATGGAGACTAGCGGGAGAAGATGACACCGGGGAGCTGTTTTTT. V usage is TRBV4-2 and J usage is TRBJ2-2; 12 nucleotides line up with TRBD2. Germline assignment: CDR1 LGHNA and CDR2 YNFKEQ. This CDR3 has 19 amino acids. V lost 2 bases, J lost 3 bases, and 10 bases stayed unmatched.

This chain links TRBV5-1 with TRBJ2-5, with TRBD2 matching over 8 bases. The CDR3 has 14 amino acids. J was trimmed by 4 bases and V by 4 bases; bases with no gene match: 6. The germline V gene encodes CDR1 SGHRS and CDR2 YFSETQ. CDR3: CASSVVAGTETQYF. CDR3 in DNA: TGCGCCAGCAGCGTCGTAGCGGGAACAGAGACCCAGTACTTC.

There are a few counts of this clonotype. The chain is built from TRBV20-1 and TRBJ2-3, with 8 bases identical to TRBD2. The trim removed 5 bases at V and 3 bases at J, leaving 10 bases unmatched. Germline V gene sequence: CDR1 DFQATT, CDR2 SNEGSKA (reference sequence). This CDR3 region has 15 residues. CDR3 sequence reads: CSAPQRESSTDTQYF. The CDR3, as DNA: TGCAGTGCTCCTCAGCGGGAGTCATCTACAGATACGCAGTATTTT.

V usage is TRBV5-1 and J usage is TRBJ2-4, with TRBD1 matching 9 bases. The J call may be wrong; the DNA end is better matched by TRBJ2-7. CDR1 and CDR2 (germline): SGHRS, YFSETQ. This CDR3 comprises 17 residues. As DNA, the CDR3 is TGCGCCAGCAGCAGAGTATCCGGGACAGGGAAAATCTACGAGCAGTACTTC. Its protein product is CASSRVSGTGKIYEQYF.

The rearrangement links TRBV11-2 to TRBJ2-3; 8 positions match TRBD2. Trimming removed 3 bases from V and 2 bases from J; junction bases left unmatched: 4. Germline V CDR1 and CDR2: SGHAT, FQNNGV. The CDR3 consists of 15 residues. The CDR3 sequence is CASSFVAGPTDTQYF. The CDR3 nucleotides are TGTGCCAGCAGCTTTGTAGCGGGACCCACAGATACGCAGTATTTT.

The rearrangement uses TRBV29-1 and TRBJ2-1; TRBD1 matches 10 bases. This CDR3 has 14 residues. V was clipped by 8 bases and J by 4 bases; unmatched bases: 8. CDR1 SQVTM and CDR2 ANQGSEA come from the germline V gene. The CDR3 DNA reads as TGCAGCTTCAGGGACAGGGGTTCTTACAATGAGCAGTTCTTC. Its translation is CSFRDRGSYNEQFF.